This entry lists 5 T cell receptor beta chains sequenced from one sample in a study of T cell responses to AZD1222 COVID-19 vaccine. Assay used: immunoSEQ multiplex PCR; TCRdb lists only in-frame clones, some missing. The table includes 130,000 or so clones, more than 85% detected once. Sequenced here: peripheral blood, sampled on day 0 of AZD1222 vaccination. These receptors all stem from an adult in good health.

The chain carries TRBV5-1 and TRBJ2-2, with TRBD2 identical over 11 bases. This CDR3 has 14 residues. J was trimmed by 8 bases and V by 4 bases; bases with no gene match: 4. Germline CDR1 reads SGHRS; CDR2 reads YFSETQ. The CDR3 region has the DNA TGCGCCAGCAGCCTGGGACTAGCGGTTGGGGAGCTGTTTTTT. Residues: CASSLGLAVGELFF.

This chain uses TRBV9 with TRBJ2-1; 12 nucleotides align to TRBD2. Germline loops: CDR1 SGDLS, CDR2 YYNGEE. J lost 2 bases, V lost 0 bases, and 6 bases had no gene match. The CDR3 sequence is 18 residues long. The CDR3 sequence is CASSVEASGRGAYNEQFF. CDR3 nucleotides: TGTGCCAGCAGCGTAGAGGCTAGCGGGAGGGGGGCCTACAATGAGCAGTTCTTC. The full variable domain, rest sourced from reference TRBV9 and TRBJ2-1, is DSGVTQTPKHLITATGQRVTLRCSPRSGDLSVYWYQQSLDQGLQFLIQYYNGEERAKGNILERFSAQQFPDLHSELNLSSLELGDSALYFCASSVEASGRGAYNEQFFGPGTRLTVL.

The V gene is TRBV29-1, the J gene TRBJ2-2, with D hard to call. Germline V gene lookup returns CDR1 SQVTM and CDR2 ANQGSEA. The CDR3 sequence is 16 residues long. Trimming removed 5 bases at V and 6 bases at J, with 22 bases between. In nucleotides, the CDR3 is TGCAGCGTTCGGGCCCAAACCAGCCCCAGGTCCGGGGAGCTGTTTTTT. It specifies CSVRAQTSPRSGELFF.

The chain uses TRBV28 and TRBJ1-5, with 7 bases that match TRBD1. CDR1 MDHEN and CDR2 SYDVKM come from the germline V gene. J was trimmed by 7 bases and V by 7 bases; bases with no gene match: 10. The CDR3 is 14 amino acids. Written as DNA, the CDR3 is TGTGCCAGCACATCGGACAGGTGGGACCAGCCCCAGCATTTT. Protein: CASTSDRWDQPQHF.

The rearrangement uses TRBV3-1 (or the pseudogene TRBV3-2) and TRBJ2-5, with D unresolved. The CDR3 length is 12 residues. V lost 5 bases, J lost 4 bases, and 8 bases lay in between. Germline values: CDR1 LGHDT, CDR2 YNNKEL (reference sequence). The CDR3 DNA reads TGTGCCAGCAGCATTGGGCGAGAGACCCAGTACTTC. Translating gives CASSIGRETQYF.